A selection of T cell receptor beta chains follows, all from one sample in a study of cytomegalovirus exposure and HLA in healthy donors. The method was immunoSEQ multiplex PCR; TCRdb's version includes in-frame clones alone and lacks a portion of them. Of 170,000 or so clones in the sample, 77% were seen once. Sequences were obtained from PBMCs. Receptor source: a woman in her fifties or sixties in good health and CMV-seropositive. CDR3s include the opening cysteine and the closing phenylalanine or tryptophan. A D gene is named only where the DNA matches it firmly. The listing skips clone size in some rows; elsewhere it reads once, few, many or a size class.

.,TRBD1,TRBV6-4,TRBJ2-3,CASSGDSTDTQYF,TGTGCCAGCAGTGGGGACAGTACGGATACGCAGTATTTT
.,.,TRBV2,TRBJ1-1,CASIQSMNTEAFF,TGTGCCAGCATCCAGTCCATGAACACTGAAGCTTTCTTT
.,TRBD1,TRBV19,TRBJ1-6,CASSINGQGNSPLHF,TGTGCCAGTAGTATTAATGGACAGGGTAACTCACCCCTCCACTTT
.,TRBD2,TRBV29-1,TRBJ2-3,CSVISGGLESTDTQYF,TGCAGCGTCATTAGCGGGGGGCTTGAAAGCACAGATACGCAGTATTTT
.,.,TRBV19,TRBJ2-1,CASSTSDTRANEQFF,TGTGCCAGTAGTACTTCGGATACCAGGGCGAATGAGCAGTTCTTC
.,TRBD1,TRBV27,TRBJ2-7,CASSPDRGTSSEQYF,TGTGCCAGCAGCCCGGACAGGGGAACTTCCAGCGAGCAGTACTTC
.,TRBD1,TRBV29-1,TRBJ2-7,CSAAGGQGAYEQYF,TGCAGCGCAGCCGGGGGACAGGGGGCTTACGAGCAGTACTTC
.,TRBD1,TRBV2,TRBJ1-2,CASLQGSIGGYTF,TGTGCCAGCCTACAGGGGTCCATTGGAGGCTACACCTTC
.,.,TRBV7-2,TRBJ2-1,CASTPRQGGEQFF,TGTGCCAGCACCCCAAGACAGGGAGGTGAGCAGTTCTTC
.,TRBD1,TRBV10-1,TRBJ2-5,CASREGTGFRKTQYF,TGCGCCAGCAGGGAAGGGACAGGGTTTAGGAAGACCCAGTACTTC
.,TRBD2,TRBV11-1,TRBJ2-7,CASSSYASGRSYEQYF,TGTGCCAGCAGCTCGTACGCTAGCGGGCGATCCTACGAGCAGTACTTC
.,.,TRBV27,TRBJ1-3,CASSLRGGNTIYF,TGTGCCAGCAGTTTAAGAGGGGGAAACACCATATATTTT
few,.,TRBV6-1,TRBJ1-3,CASWGGTTGNTIYF,TGTGCCAGTTGGGGGGGGACGACTGGAAACACCATATATTTT
.,.,TRBV2,TRBJ2-5,CASSESPARYQETQYF,TGTGCCAGCAGTGAATCTCCGGCGAGGTACCAAGAGACCCAGTACTTC
.,.,TRBV7-7,TRBJ2-7,CASSPLRGGEQYF,TGTGCCAGCAGCCCACTTCGAGGGGGCGAGCAGTACTTC
.,TRBD2,TRBV29-1,TRBJ2-3,CSVFSGGVSTDTQYF,TGCAGCGTGTTTAGCGGGGGGGTTAGCACAGATACGCAGTATTTT
few,TRBD2,TRBV7-9,TRBJ2-1,CASSPAPTSVTYNEQFF,TGTGCCAGCAGCCCGGCCCCGACTAGCGTCACCTACAATGAGCAGTTCTTC
.,TRBD2,TRBV7-8,TRBJ2-5,CASSLVTSGEIPQYF,TGTGCCAGCAGCTTAGTGACTAGCGGGGAGATCCCCCAGTACTTC
once,TRBD1,TRBV29-1,TRBJ1-4,CSVEGTGASTNEKLFF,TGCAGCGTTGAGGGGACAGGGGCCTCAACTAATGAAAAACTGTTTTTT
.,.,TRBV5-1,TRBJ2-3,CASSLGGLSTDTQYF,TGCGCCAGCAGCTTGGGTGGACTTAGCACAGATACGCAGTATTTT
few,.,TRBV7-2,TRBJ2-5,CASSISISETQYF,TGTGCCAGCAGCATTAGCATTAGTGAGACCCAGTACTTC
.,TRBD2,TRBV7-2,TRBJ2-1,CASSFRTGTSGYNEQFF,TGTGCCAGCAGCTTTCGCACCGGGACTAGCGGGTACAATGAGCAGTTCTTC
.,TRBD1,TRBV6-1,TRBJ1-5,CASSESGQASYQPQHF,TGTGCCAGCAGTGAATCTGGACAGGCTTCATATCAGCCCCAGCATTTT
.,.,TRBV4-1,TRBJ2-5,CASSHETGGGYETQYF,TGCGCCAGCAGCCATGAAACAGGGGGGGGCTATGAGACCCAGTACTTC
.,TRBD1,TRBV5-4,TRBJ1-1,CASGFPNRGARAEAFF,TGTGCCAGCGGCTTTCCGAACAGGGGGGCGCGTGCTGAAGCTTTCTTT
.,TRBD1,TRBV10-1,TRBJ1-1,CASSDSGDRGACRNTEAFF,TGCGCCAGCAGTGATTCGGGCGACAGGGGGGCGTGTAGAAACACTGAAGCTTTCTTT
.,TRBD1,TRBV7-3,TRBJ1-2,CASSPGQGASGYTF,TGTGCCAGCAGCCCGGGACAGGGGGCATCTGGCTACACCTTC
.,.,TRBV7-6,TRBJ2-7,CASSLILSSYEQYF,TGTGCCAGCAGCTTGATTTTGAGCTCCTACGAGCAGTACTTC
.,.,TRBV5-1,TRBJ2-7,CASSLEPVSYEQYF,TGCGCCAGCAGCTTGGAGCCTGTCTCCTACGAGCAGTACTTC
.,.,TRBV28,TRBJ1-5,CASRGAGSNQPQHF,TGTGCCAGCAGGGGGGCAGGTAGCAATCAGCCCCAGCATTTT
.,.,TRBV29-1,TRBJ1-1,CSVGLRVALTEAFF,TGCAGCGTTGGTCTGAGGGTAGCTCTCACTGAAGCTTTCTTT
few,.,TRBV6-6,TRBJ1-1,CASSYSQGTEAFF,TGTGCCAGCAGTTACTCCCAGGGAACTGAAGCTTTCTTT
.,.,TRBV7-3,TRBJ2-6,CASSLRGPNSGANGLTF,TGTGCCAGCAGCCTGCGGGGGCCTAACTCTGGGGCCAACGGCCTGACTTTC
.,.,TRBV5-1,TRBJ2-5,CASSEGLQETQYF,TGCGCCAGCAGCGAGGGTCTCCAAGAGACCCAGTACTTC
.,.,TRBV5-1,TRBJ1-1,CASRRGSSDTEAFF,TGCGCCAGCAGACGGGGGTCCTCGGACACTGAAGCTTTCTTT
.,TRBD2,TRBV7-2,TRBJ2-5,CASSQQAGEGETQYF,TGTGCCAGCAGCCAGCAAGCGGGAGAAGGGGAGACCCAGTACTTC
.,.,TRBV6-1,TRBJ1-2,CASSVPGHLYGYTF,TGTGCCAGCAGCGTTCCGGGACACCTTTATGGCTACACCTTC
few,.,TRBV30,TRBJ1-2,CAWSRPPRRTQDYYTF,TGTGCCTGGAGCCGCCCCCCCCGGCGGACGCAAGACTACTACACCTTC
once,.,TRBV5-1,TRBJ1-1,CASSLHSSNTEAFF,TGCGCCAGCAGCTTGCACAGTTCAAACACTGAAGCTTTCTTT
.,.,TRBV10-1,TRBJ2-7,CAMGALSSYEQYF,TGCGCCATGGGGGCCCTGAGCTCCTACGAGCAGTACTTC
.,.,TRBV9,TRBJ2-2,CASSVAGLNTGELFF,TGTGCCAGCAGCGTAGCTGGGCTCAACACCGGGGAGCTGTTTTTT
.,.,TRBV19,TRBJ2-2,CASSIAANTGELFF,TGTGCCAGTAGTATAGCTGCGAACACCGGGGAGCTGTTTTTT
.,.,TRBV21-1,TRBJ1-5,CASSKRRVGQPQHF,TGTGCCAGCAGCAAACGGCGGGTAGGACAGCCCCAGCATTTT
few,TRBD2,TRBV6-5,TRBJ2-1,CASSPGLEYNEQFF,TGTGCCAGCAGCCCGGGACTAGAGTACAATGAGCAGTTCTTC
.,.,TRBV7-9,TRBJ1-5,CSSSLGEGGKGQPQHF,TGTTCCAGCAGCTTAGGGGAAGGGGGAAAAGGTCAGCCCCAGCATTTT
.,TRBD2,TRBV4-3,TRBJ2-7,CASSQATSGIYEQYF,TGCGCCAGCAGCCAAGCGACTAGCGGGATCTACGAGCAGTACTTC
.,TRBD1,TRBV30,TRBJ2-7,CAWSPGTGGSDEQYF,TGTGCCTGGAGCCCCGGGACAGGGGGAAGCGATGAGCAGTACTTC
.,.,TRBV9,TRBJ2-1,CASSPGDSDNEQFF,TGTGCCAGCAGCCCGGGGGACTCGGACAATGAGCAGTTCTTC
.,.,TRBV11-2,TRBJ1-2,CASSLGGFGYTF,TGTGCCAGCAGCTTAGGGGGCTTTGGCTACACCTTC
.,TRBD1,TRBV5-6,TRBJ2-3,CASSRTTGGITDTQYF,TGTGCCAGCAGTAGAACGACAGGGGGTATCACAGATACGCAGTATTTT
.,TRBD2,TRBV7-7,TRBJ2-3,CASSPGLAADTQYF,TGTGCTAGCAGCCCTGGACTAGCGGCAGATACGCAGTATTTT
.,.,TRBV7-3,TRBJ2-3,CASSFSPATGGTDTQYF,TGTGCCAGCAGCTTTTCCCCGGCGACAGGCGGGACAGATACGCAGTATTTT